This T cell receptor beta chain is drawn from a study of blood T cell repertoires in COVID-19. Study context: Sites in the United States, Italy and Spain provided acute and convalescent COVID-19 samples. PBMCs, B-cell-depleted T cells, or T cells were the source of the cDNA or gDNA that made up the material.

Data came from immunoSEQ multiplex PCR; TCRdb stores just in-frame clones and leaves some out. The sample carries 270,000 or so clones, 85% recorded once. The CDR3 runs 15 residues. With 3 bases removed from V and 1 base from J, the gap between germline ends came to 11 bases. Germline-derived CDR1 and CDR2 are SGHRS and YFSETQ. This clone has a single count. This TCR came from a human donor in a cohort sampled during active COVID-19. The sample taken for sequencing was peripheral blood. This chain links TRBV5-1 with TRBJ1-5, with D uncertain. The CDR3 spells CASSYDPGSNQPQHF. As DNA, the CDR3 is TGCGCCAGCAGCTACGACCCCGGGAGCAATCAGCCCCAGCATTTT.